This is a list of T cell receptor beta chains from one sample in a study of blood T cells in healthy people across ages. TCRdb analysed the 5' RACE reads with MiXCR anew, one entry per CDR3 protein. The sample has about 1.5 million distinct CDR3 sequences, less than 45% seen once. The sequenced sample was blood. Receptors were obtained from a woman aged 18-35 years in good health. Each CDR3 is given with its conserved first and last residue. D genes are given only for firm matches. Where a row states a size, it is once, few, many or the class of an expanded clone; other rows omit it.

V gene	D gene	clone size	J gene	CDR3 DNA	CDR3 protein
TRBV7-2	TRBD2	once	TRBJ2-2	TGTGCCAGCAGCCATAGCGGGGCGGGCCCCACCCTGAACACCGGGGAGCTGTTTTTT	CASSHSGAGPTLNTGELFF
TRBV7-2	.	.	TRBJ2-7	TGTGCCAGCAGGGTGGGTGCCTCCTACGAGCAGTACTTC	CASRVGASYEQYF
TRBV3-1	TRBD1	few	TRBJ1-1	TGTGCCAGCAGCCTTCGACAGGGGGCGGGCGCTTTCTTT	CASSLRQGAGAFF
TRBV7-2	.	few	TRBJ2-7	TGTGCCACCCGCCAGTTTAGTATACCCGAGCAGTACTTC	CATRQFSIPEQYF
TRBV7-2	TRBD1	.	TRBJ1-1	TGTGCCGGCAGCGCGACAGGGGGCTGTGAAGCTTTCTTT	CAGSATGGCEAFF
TRBV7-2	TRBD1	.	TRBJ1-2	TGTGCCAGCAGCTCCTTGGGACAGGCCCGAGTTGGATACACCTTC	CASSSLGQARVGYTF
TRBV20-1	TRBD1	few	TRBJ2-7	TGCAGTGCTGGGACAGGGCAATACGAGCAGTACTTC	CSAGTGQYEQYF
TRBV20-1	.	few	TRBJ2-3	TGCAGTGCTGGAGACAGCTCAGGGGTCACAGATACGCAGTATTTT	CSAGDSSGVTDTQYF
TRBV12-3/TRBV12-4	TRBD2	.	TRBJ2-3	TGTGCCAGCAGCCCTCAGCGGGGGGGAGGGGATACGCAGTATTTT	CASSPQRGGGDTQYF
TRBV6-5	.	.	TRBJ1-2	TGTGCCAACAGTGACAGTGTTAACTATGGCTACACCTTC	CANSDSVNYGYTF
TRBV24-1	TRBD1	.	TRBJ1-1	TGTGCCCCGGCAGGGGGCACTGAAGCTTTCTTT	CAPAGGTEAFF
TRBV20-1	.	.	TRBJ1-2	TGCAGTGCTAGTCAGGGGAGGGGGGGCAGCCTTAACTATGGCTACACCTTC	CSASQGRGGSLNYGYTF
TRBV5-1	.	few	TRBJ1-1	TGCGCCAGCAGCACCGACAGCACTGAAGCTTTCTTT	CASSTDSTEAFF
TRBV7-9	.	few	TRBJ1-1	TGTGCCAGCAGCTTAGGCCCGGGGATGAACACTGAAGCTTTCTTT	CASSLGPGMNTEAFF
TRBV6-1	.	.	TRBJ1-2	TGTGCCAGCAGTAAACAACCCAAGACAGGCCTTGGCTACACCTTC	CASSKQPKTGLGYTF
TRBV20-1	.	.	TRBJ2-7	TGCAGTGCGCGGCAGATGAAGGACGAGCAGTACTTC	CSARQMKDEQYF
TRBV27	TRBD2	few	TRBJ2-7	TGTGCCAGCAGACGACTAGCGGGAACCTACGAGCAGTACTTC	CASRRLAGTYEQYF
TRBV20-1	.	.	TRBJ2-6	TGCAGTGCGCCGGACACCAGCTCTGGGGCCAACGTCCTGACTTTC	CSAPDTSSGANVLTF